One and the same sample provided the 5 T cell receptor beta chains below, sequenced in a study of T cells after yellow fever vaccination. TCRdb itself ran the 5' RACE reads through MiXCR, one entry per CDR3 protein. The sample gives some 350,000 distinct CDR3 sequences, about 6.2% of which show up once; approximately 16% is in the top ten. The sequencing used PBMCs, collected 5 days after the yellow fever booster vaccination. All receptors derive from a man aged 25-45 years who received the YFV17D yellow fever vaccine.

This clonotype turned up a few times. The CDR3 sequence: CASSAPGGRNEQFF. CDR3 DNA sequence: TGTGCCAGCAGCGCCCCGGGTGGTCGCAATGAGCAGTTCTTC. The V and J genes are TRBV6-2 or TRBV6-3 and TRBJ2-1; D uncertain. This CDR3 is built from 14 residues. The germline V gene has CDR1 MNHEY and CDR2 SVGEGT. V dropped 6 bases and J dropped 6 bases, with 15 bases sitting between them.

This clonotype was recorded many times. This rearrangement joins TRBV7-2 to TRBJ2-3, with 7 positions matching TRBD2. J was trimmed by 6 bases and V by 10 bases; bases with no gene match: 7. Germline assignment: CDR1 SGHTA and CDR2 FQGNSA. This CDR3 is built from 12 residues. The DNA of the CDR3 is TGTGCCACCCGGGGGGACGAGGATACGCAGTATTTT. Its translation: CATRGDEDTQYF.

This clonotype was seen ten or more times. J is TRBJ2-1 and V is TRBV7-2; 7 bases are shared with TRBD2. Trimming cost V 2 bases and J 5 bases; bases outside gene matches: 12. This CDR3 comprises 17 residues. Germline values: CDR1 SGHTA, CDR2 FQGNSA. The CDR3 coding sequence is TGTGCCAGCAGCTTATTGATTGGGCTAGCGGACGACAATGAGCAGTTCTTC. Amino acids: CASSLLIGLADDNEQFF.

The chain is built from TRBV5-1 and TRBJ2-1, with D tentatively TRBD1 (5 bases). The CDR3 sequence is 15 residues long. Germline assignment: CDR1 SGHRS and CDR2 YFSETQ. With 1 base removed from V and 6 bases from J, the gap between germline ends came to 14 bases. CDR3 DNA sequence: TGCGCCAGCAGCTTGTGGGCTGGGGCGGCCAATGAGCAGTTCTTC. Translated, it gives CASSLWAGAANEQFF. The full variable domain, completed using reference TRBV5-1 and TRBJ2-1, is KAGVTQTPRYLIKTRGQQVTLSCSPISGHRSVSWYQQTPGQGLQFLFEYFSETQRNKGNFPGRFSGRQFSNSRSEMNVSTLELGDSALYLCASSLWAGAANEQFFGPGTRLTVL.

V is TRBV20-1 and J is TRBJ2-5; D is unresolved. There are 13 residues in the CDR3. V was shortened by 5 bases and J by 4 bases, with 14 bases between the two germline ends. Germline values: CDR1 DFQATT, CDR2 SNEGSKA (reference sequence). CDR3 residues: CSAPHLKAETQYF. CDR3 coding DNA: TGCAGTGCTCCGCATTTGAAGGCAGAGACCCAGTACTTC.